The entry below gives a single TCR beta chain sequence along with its context. Its antigen is as yet unknown. This sample stems from a study of T-cell reconstitution after alpha-beta-depleted transplantation in children. General study results and limits: After transplant, at about two months, alpha-beta T cells were reportedly derived from several hundred expanded graft clones. Surviving recipient T cells and thymic progenitors produced the high day-60 TCRbeta diversity seen in some patients. From newly produced T cells came most of the T-cell counts and diversity one year after transplant.

This CDR3 has 16 amino acids. The germline gives CDR1 SQVTM, CDR2 ANQGSEA. V shed 3 bases and J 0 bases; nucleotides not matched to a gene: 6. The library targeted TCRbeta and was prepared with unique molecular identifiers. TCRdb analysed the PCR reads with MiXCR anew, one entry per CDR3 protein. The repertoire includes 800,000 to 1,000,000 distinct CDR3 sequences, roughly 31% of them detected once, and roughly 27% sits in the top ten. Sequenced here: PBMCs, mostly from graft donor cells, sampled 360 days after TCRalphabeta/CD19-depleted stem cell transplant. This chain uses TRBV29-1 with TRBJ2-2; TRBD1 matches at 8 bases. The receptor comes from a boy younger than two who had a stem cell transplant for SCID, so the T cells may come from the graft donor. The CDR3 here is CSVEGADRANTGELFF. The CDR3 DNA sequence: TGCAGCGTTGAGGGGGCGGACAGGGCGAACACCGGGGAGCTGTTTTTT.